The source of this T cell receptor (beta chain) is a study of technical replicates of blood from a handful of donors. CDR3 length: 14 residues. V shed 5 bases, J shed 6 bases, and the junction held 11 bases outside the gene matches. CDR1 is SGDLS, CDR2 YYNGEE, per germline. Data came from immunoSEQ multiplex PCR; TCRdb stores just in-frame clones and leaves some out. The sample yields about 84,000 clones, roughly 97% seen once. Sequenced: T cells isolated from PBMCs. The clonotype was recovered from a human donor in good health. The chain joins TRBV9 to TRBJ2-7, with 7 bases lining up with TRBD1. The CDR3 spells CASSQGVGLGEQYF. CDR3 nucleotide sequence: TGTGCCAGCAGTCAGGGGGTCGGCCTGGGCGAGCAGTACTTC.